This T cell receptor (beta chain) appears in the sequencing data of a study of graft-versus-host responses after intestinal transplantation. Overall study: Recipients got multivisceral, liver-intestinal, or isolated intestinal transplants. All recipients were given anti-thymocyte globulin induction, and tacrolimus and steroids were then administered for around three years. The study's findings and limits: GvH clones turned up in recipient marrow; some had shown up first in ileum or blood. After transplant, early declines in HvG clones were associated with peak levels of circulating GvH clones.

The assay was immunoSEQ multiplex PCR, and TCRdb's table has in-frame clones only and misses some. The profile shows 85,000 to 90,000 clones, roughly 87% of them singletons. Regarding this clone: As yet, its antigen is unknown.

V lost 7 bases and J 3 bases, leaving 12 bases between the germline ends. The CDR3 covers 14 residues. CDR1 and CDR2 from the germline V gene are SNHLY and FYNNEI. This sequence originates from a human donor who received an intestinal transplant. The sequenced sample was unstimulated CD8+ T cells sorted from spleen or lymph node cells, obtained before intestinal transplant. This chain connects TRBV2 to TRBJ2-2; D is possibly TRBD1 (5 bases). The CDR3 sequence: CASKEGADTGELFF. CDR3 coding DNA: TGTGCCAGCAAGGAAGGGGCCGACACCGGGGAGCTGTTTTTT.